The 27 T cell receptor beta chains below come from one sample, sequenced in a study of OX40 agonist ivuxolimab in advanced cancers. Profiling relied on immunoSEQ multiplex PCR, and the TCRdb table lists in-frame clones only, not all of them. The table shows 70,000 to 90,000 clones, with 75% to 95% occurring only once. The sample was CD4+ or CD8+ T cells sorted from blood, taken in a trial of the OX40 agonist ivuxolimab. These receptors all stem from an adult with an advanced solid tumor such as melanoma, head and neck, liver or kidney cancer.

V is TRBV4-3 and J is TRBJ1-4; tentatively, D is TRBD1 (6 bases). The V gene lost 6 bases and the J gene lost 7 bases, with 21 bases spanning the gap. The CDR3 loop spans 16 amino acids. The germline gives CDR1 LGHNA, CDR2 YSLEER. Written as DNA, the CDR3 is TGCGCCAGCAGTCACCACCGAAATACCAGGGGTGAAAAACTGTTTTTT. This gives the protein CASSHHRNTRGEKLFF.

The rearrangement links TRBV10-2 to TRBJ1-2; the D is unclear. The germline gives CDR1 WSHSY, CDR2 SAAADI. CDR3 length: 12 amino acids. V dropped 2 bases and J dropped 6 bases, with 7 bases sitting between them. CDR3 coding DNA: TGCGCCAGCAGTGAGACAGTTCATGGCTACACCTTC. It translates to CASSETVHGYTF.

The CDR3 nucleotides are TGTGCCAGTAGTGTCGGGACTAGCGGGAGTGAGGAAGATACGCAGTATTTT. Its protein product is CASSVGTSGSEEDTQYF. V gene TRBV19 combines with J gene TRBJ2-3; 14 bases line up with TRBD2. Germline CDR1 LNHDA, CDR2 SQIVND (reference sequence). After removal of 5 bases from V and 5 bases from J, the junction contained 9 bases not matched to a gene. There are 17 residues in the CDR3.

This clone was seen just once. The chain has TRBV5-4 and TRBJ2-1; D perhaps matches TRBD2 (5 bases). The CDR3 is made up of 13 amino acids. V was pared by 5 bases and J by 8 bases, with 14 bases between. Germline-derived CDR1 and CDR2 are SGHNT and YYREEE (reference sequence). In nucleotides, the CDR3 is TGTGCCAGCAGTAAGGATCAGAGGGATGAGCAGTTCTTC. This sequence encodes CASSKDQRDEQFF. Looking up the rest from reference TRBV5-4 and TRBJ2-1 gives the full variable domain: ETGVTQSPTHLIKTRGQQVTLRCSSQSGHNTVSWYQQALGQGPQFIFQYYREEENGRGNFPPRFSGLQFPNYSSELNVNALELDDSALYLCASSKDQRDEQFFGPGTRLTVL.

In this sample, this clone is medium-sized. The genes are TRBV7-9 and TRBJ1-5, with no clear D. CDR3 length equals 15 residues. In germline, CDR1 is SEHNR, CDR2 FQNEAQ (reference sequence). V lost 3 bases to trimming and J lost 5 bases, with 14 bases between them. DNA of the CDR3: TGTGCCAGCAGCTTGGCCCTCCCTGGGGATCAGCCCCAGCATTTT. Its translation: CASSLALPGDQPQHF.

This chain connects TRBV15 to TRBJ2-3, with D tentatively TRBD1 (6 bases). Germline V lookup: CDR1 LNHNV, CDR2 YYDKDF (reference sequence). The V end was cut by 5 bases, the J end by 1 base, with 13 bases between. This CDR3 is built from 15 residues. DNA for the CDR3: TGTGCCACCAGCGGACCACAGGGAGGCACAGATACGCAGTATTTT. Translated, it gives CATSGPQGGTDTQYF.

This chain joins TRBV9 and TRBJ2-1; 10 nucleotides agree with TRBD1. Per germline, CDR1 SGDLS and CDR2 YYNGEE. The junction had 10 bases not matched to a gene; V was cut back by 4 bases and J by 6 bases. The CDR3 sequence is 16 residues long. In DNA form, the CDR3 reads TGTGCCAGCAGCCCTATTGTAAGGACAGGGGGCAATGAGCAGTTCTTC. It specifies CASSPIVRTGGNEQFF.

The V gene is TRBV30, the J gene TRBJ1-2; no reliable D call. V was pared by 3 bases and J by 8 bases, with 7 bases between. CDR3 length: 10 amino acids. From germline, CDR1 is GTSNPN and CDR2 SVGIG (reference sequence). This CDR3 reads CAWRMAGYTF. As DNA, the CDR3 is TGTGCCTGGAGGATGGCAGGCTACACCTTC.

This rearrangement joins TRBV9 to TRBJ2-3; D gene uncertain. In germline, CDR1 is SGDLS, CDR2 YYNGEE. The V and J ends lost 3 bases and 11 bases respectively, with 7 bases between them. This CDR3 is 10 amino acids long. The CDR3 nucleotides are TGTGCCAGCAGCGGCCGCAAGCAGTATTTT. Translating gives CASSGRKQYF. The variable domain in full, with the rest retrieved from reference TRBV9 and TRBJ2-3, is DSGVTQTPKHLITATGQRVTLRCSPRSGDLSVYWYQQSLDQGLQFLIQYYNGEERAKGNILERFSAQQFPDLHSELNLSSLELGDSALYFCASSGRKQYFGPGTRLTVL.

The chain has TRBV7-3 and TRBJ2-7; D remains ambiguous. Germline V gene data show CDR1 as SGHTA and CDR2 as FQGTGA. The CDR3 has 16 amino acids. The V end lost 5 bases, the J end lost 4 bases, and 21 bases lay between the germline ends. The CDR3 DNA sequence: TGTGCCAGCAGCCCCCCCCGTGGTAGATATGGGTACGAGCAGTACGTC. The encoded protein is CASSPPRGRYGYEQYV.

CDR3 sequence reads: CASSPWLNEKLFF. CDR3 in DNA: TGTGCCAGCAGCCCTTGGTTGAATGAAAAACTGTTTTTT. The chain joins TRBV9 to TRBJ1-4; unclear D gene. Germline values: CDR1 SGDLS, CDR2 YYNGEE. Between the trimmed V and J ends, which lost 4 bases and 5 bases, there was a span of 9 bases. CDR3 length: 13 amino acids.

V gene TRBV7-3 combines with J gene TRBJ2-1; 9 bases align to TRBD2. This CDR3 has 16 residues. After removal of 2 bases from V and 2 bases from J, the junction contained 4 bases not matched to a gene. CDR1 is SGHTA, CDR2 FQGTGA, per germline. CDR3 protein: CASSLWVAGAYNEQFF. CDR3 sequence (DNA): TGTGCCAGCAGCTTATGGGTAGCGGGAGCCTACAATGAGCAGTTCTTC. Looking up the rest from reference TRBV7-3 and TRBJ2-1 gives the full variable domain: GAGVSQTPSNKVTEKGKYVELRCDPISGHTALYWYRQSLGQGPEFLIYFQGTGAADDSGLPNDRFFAVRPEGSVSTLKIQRTERGDSAVYLCASSLWVAGAYNEQFFGPGTRLTVL.

The DNA for the CDR3 is TGTGCCAGCAGCCCCAACACCTACGAGCAGTACTTC. This gives the protein CASSPNTYEQYF. The chain uses TRBV9 and TRBJ2-7, with D hard to call. The V and J ends lost 4 bases and 2 bases respectively, with 7 bases between them. The CDR3 contains 12 residues. Germline V gene data show CDR1 as SGDLS and CDR2 as YYNGEE.

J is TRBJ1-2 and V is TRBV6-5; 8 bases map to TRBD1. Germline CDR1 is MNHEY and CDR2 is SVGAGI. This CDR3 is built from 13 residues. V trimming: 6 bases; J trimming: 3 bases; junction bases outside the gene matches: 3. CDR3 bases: TGTGCCAGCAGCCTGACAGGGGACTATGGCTACACCTTC. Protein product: CASSLTGDYGYTF.

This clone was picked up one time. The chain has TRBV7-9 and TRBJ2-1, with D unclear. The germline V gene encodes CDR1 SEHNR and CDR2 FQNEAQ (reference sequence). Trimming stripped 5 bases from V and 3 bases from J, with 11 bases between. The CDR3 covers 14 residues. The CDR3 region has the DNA TGTGCCAGCAGCCGCGAGACTGGCTACAATGAGCAGTTCTTC. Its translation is CASSRETGYNEQFF.

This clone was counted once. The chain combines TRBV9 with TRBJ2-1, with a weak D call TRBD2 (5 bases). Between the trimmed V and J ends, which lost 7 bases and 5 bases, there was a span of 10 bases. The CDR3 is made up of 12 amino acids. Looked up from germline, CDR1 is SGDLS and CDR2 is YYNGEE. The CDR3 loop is CASEGLHNEQFF. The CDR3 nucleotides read TGTGCCAGCGAAGGACTTCACAATGAGCAGTTCTTC.

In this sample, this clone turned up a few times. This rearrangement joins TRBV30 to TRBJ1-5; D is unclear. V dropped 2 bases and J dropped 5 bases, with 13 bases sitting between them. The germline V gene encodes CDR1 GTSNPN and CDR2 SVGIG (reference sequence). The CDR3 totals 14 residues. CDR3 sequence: CAWSPGPTDQPQHF. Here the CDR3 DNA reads TGTGCCTGGAGTCCCGGGCCGACCGATCAGCCCCAGCATTTT.

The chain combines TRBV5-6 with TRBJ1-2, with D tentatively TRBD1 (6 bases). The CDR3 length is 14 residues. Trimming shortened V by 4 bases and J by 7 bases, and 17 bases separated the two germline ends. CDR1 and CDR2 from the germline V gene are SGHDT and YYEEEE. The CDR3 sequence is CASSSETGYFGYTF. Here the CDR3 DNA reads TGTGCCAGCAGCAGCGAAACAGGGTATTTTGGCTACACCTTC.

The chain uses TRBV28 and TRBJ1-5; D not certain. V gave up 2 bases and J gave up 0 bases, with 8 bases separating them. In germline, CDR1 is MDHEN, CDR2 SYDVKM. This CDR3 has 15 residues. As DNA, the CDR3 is TGTGCCAGCAGTTTAGGGGAGGTTAGCAATCAGCCCCAGCATTTT. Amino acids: CASSLGEVSNQPQHF.

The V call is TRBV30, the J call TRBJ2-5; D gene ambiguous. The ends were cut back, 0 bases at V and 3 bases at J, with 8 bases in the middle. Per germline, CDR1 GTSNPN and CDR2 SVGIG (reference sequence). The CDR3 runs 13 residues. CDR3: CAWSVRTEETQYF. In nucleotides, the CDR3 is TGTGCCTGGAGTGTACGAACAGAAGAGACCCAGTACTTC. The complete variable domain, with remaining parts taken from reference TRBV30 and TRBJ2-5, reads SQTIHQWPATLVQPVGSPLSLECTVEGTSNPNLYWYRQAAGRGLQLLFYSVGIGQISSEVPQNLSASRPQDRQFILSSKKLLLSDSGFYLCAWSVRTEETQYFGPGTRLLVL.

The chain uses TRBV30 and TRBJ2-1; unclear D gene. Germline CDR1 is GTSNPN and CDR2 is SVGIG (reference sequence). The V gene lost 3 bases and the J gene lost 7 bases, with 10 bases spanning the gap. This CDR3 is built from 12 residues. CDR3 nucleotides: TGTGCCTGGAGCCGGTTGGGGAATGAGCAGTTCTTC. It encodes CAWSRLGNEQFF. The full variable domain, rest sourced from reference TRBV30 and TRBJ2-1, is SQTIHQWPATLVQPVGSPLSLECTVEGTSNPNLYWYRQAAGRGLQLLFYSVGIGQISSEVPQNLSASRPQDRQFILSSKKLLLSDSGFYLCAWSRLGNEQFFGPGTRLTVL.

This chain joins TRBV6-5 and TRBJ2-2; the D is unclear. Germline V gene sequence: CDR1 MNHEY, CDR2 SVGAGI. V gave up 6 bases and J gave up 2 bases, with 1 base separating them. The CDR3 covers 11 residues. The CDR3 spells CASSNTGELFF. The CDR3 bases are TGTGCCAGCAGCAACACCGGGGAGCTGTTTTTT.

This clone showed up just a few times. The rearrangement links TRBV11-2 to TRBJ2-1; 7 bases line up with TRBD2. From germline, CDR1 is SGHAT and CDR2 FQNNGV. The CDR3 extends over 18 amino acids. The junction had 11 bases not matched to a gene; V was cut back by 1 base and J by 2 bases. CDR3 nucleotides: TGTGCCAGCAGCTTAGTAGGAGGTGGCGGGAGCCCCTACAATGAGCAGTTCTTC. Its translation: CASSLVGGGGSPYNEQFF.

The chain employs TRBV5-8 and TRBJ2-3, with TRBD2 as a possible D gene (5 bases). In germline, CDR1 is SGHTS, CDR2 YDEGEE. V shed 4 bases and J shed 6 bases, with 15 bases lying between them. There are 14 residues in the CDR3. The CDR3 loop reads CASSPREGRDTQYF. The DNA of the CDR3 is TGTGCCAGCAGCCCTCGTGAGGGCAGGGATACGCAGTATTTT.

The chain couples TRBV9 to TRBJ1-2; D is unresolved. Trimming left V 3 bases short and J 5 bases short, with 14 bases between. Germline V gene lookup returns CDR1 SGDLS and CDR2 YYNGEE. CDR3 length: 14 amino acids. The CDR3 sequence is CASSGGPTGYGYTF. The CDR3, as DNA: TGTGCCAGCAGCGGAGGGCCTACGGGATATGGCTACACCTTC.

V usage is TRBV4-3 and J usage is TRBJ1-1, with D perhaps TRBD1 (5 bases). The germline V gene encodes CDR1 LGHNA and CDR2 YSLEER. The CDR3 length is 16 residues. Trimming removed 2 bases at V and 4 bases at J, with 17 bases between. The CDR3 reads CASSQSPTGLGTEAFF. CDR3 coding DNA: TGCGCCAGCAGCCAATCTCCCACAGGTCTTGGCACTGAAGCTTTCTTT.

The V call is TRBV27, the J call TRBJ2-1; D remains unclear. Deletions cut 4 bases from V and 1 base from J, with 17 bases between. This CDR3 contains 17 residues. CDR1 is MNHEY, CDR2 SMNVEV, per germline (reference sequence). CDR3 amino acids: CASSYAHLPWSYNEQFF. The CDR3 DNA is TGTGCCAGCAGTTATGCTCATCTTCCTTGGTCCTACAATGAGCAGTTCTTC.